This T cell receptor beta chain was sequenced in a study of blood T cell repertoires in COVID-19. This clone turned up a few times. As handled by the study authors: Using reference gene primer amplification, nucleated cell counts were estimated. TCRdb's copy holds only in-frame clones and misses some; the assay was immunoSEQ multiplex PCR. The DNA gave D and trimming, while V, J and clone size come from that table. The table shows 120,000 to 150,000 clones, with roughly 81% occurring only once. After removal of 0 bases from V and 4 bases from J, the junction contained 5 bases not matched to a gene. The germline V gene has CDR1 SGHRS and CDR2 YFSETQ. CDR3 length equals 17 residues.

The gene calls are TRBV5-1 and TRBJ2-6, with 9 bases fitting TRBD1. The source of this sequence is a human donor with acute or convalescent COVID-19. The donor label of this sample is uncertain. The sample comprised peripheral blood. In DNA, the CDR3 is TGCGCCAGCAGCTTGGCCGGGACAGGGACCGGGGCCAACGTCCTGACTTTC. Its protein product is CASSLAGTGTGANVLTF.